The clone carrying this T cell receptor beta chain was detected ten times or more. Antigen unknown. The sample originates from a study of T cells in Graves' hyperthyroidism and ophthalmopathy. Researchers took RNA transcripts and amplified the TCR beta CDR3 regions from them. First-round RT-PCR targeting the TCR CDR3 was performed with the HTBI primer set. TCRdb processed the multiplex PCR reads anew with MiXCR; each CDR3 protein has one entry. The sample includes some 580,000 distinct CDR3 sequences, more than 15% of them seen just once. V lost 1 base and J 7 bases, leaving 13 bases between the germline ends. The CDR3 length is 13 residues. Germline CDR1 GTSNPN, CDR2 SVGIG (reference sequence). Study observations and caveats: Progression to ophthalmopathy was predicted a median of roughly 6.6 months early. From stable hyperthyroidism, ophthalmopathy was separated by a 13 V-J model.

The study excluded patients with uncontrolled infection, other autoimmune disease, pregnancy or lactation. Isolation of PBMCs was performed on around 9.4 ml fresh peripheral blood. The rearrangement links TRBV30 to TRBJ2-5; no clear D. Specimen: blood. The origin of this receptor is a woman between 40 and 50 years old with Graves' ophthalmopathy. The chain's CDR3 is CAWSDPPSWTQYF. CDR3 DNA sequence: TGTGCCTGGAGTGATCCGCCTTCATGGACCCAGTACTTC.